The T cell receptor (beta chain) described here comes from a study of PD-L1 blockade in urothelial cancer. The time point here: peripheral blood 6 weeks after treatment start. Germline values: CDR1 KGHSY, CDR2 FQNENV. The CDR3 contains 16 residues. V shed 4 bases and J shed 5 bases, with 18 bases lying between them. Profiling relied on immunoSEQ multiplex PCR, and the TCRdb table lists in-frame clones only, not all of them. Among about 51,000 clones listed, about 88% were seen once. This sequence originates from a man aged 55 to 69 with urothelial cancer. Sequenced here: PBMCs, sampled around atezolizumab (anti-PD-L1) treatment. The chain has TRBV16 and TRBJ1-3; perhaps TRBD1 as D (6 bases). Here the CDR3 reads CASSRQVIYERNTIYF. In DNA form, the CDR3 reads TGTGCCAGCAGCCGACAGGTAATCTACGAGAGAAACACCATATATTTT.